This T cell receptor beta chain is drawn from a study of blood T cells in healthy people across ages. Then a second PCR, running roughly 7 to 11 cycles, was carried out with a sample-barcoded 5' primer and a J-beta primer mix. The template-switch adaptor was a 5' adaptor with 12 random nucleotides. It tagged each cDNA molecule. MiXCR, run by TCRdb on the 5' RACE reads, gives a single entry per CDR3 protein. The sample lists 800,000 to 950,000 distinct CDR3 sequences, about 44% occurring once. The CDR3 is 14 amino acids. Germline V gene lookup returns CDR1 DFQATT and CDR2 SNEGSKA (reference sequence). V lost 3 bases and J 1 base, leaving 10 bases between the germline ends.

The chain employs TRBV20-1 and TRBJ2-4, with D hard to call. Sequenced material: blood. The receptor's source is a man aged 25 to 40 in good health. CDR3 bases: TGCAGTGCTAGTAAACAACAGGCCAAAAACATTCAGTACTTC. Translation: CSASKQQAKNIQYF.